These 21 T cell receptor beta chains originate from one sample sequenced in a study of radiation and T cells in renal cell carcinoma. Sample time point: blood 4 weeks post-SBRT, at nephrectomy. The treatment denotes: 15 Gy SBRT to primary tumor, nephrectomy 4 weeks later. Clones were sequenced by immunoSEQ multiplex PCR, and TCRdb holds only the in-frame ones, with some missing. The table shows around 170,000 clones, with about nine tenths occurring only once. Sequencing used blood, obtained from a patient whose treatment included radiotherapy and nephrectomy. The receptor source for this set is a woman aged 45 to 65 with renal cell carcinoma.

This rearrangement joins TRBV10-1 to TRBJ2-3; TRBD2 matches at 15 bases. Losses at the gene ends were 6 bases for V and 7 bases for J; bases not matched to a gene: 8. The CDR3 runs to 16 residues. Germline V gene lookup returns CDR1 WNHNN and CDR2 SYGVQD (reference sequence). The CDR3 sequence is CASSPTGLAGGNTQYF. The CDR3 nucleotides read TGCGCCAGCAGCCCGACCGGACTAGCGGGGGGGAATACGCAGTATTTT.

The rearrangement joins TRBV11-1 to TRBJ2-7, with TRBD1 matching 11 bases. The V segment lost 4 bases and the J segment 5 bases; nucleotides outside the gene matches: 7. CDR1 is SGHAT and CDR2 is FQDESV in the germline V gene (reference sequence). The CDR3 length is 15 residues. CDR3 sequence (DNA): TGTGCCAGCAGCTCACGGGACAGGGGGAAAGACGAGCAGTACTTC. This encodes CASSSRDRGKDEQYF.

J is TRBJ2-1 and V is TRBV6-6; perhaps D is TRBD1 or TRBD2 (5 bases each). The CDR3 is 14 residues long. The germline V and J ends were trimmed by 4 bases and 12 bases, with 19 bases remaining between them. Germline V gives CDR1 MNHNY, CDR2 SVGAGI (reference sequence). The CDR3 nucleotides are TGTGCCAGCAGTTCCAGGACTGACGAGGGACGGCAGTTCTTC. It encodes CASSSRTDEGRQFF.

V is TRBV6-8 and J is TRBJ2-2; unclear D gene. The CDR3 totals 17 residues. Germline CDR1 MNHGY, CDR2 SAAAGT. V was trimmed by 4 bases and J by 2 bases, leaving 17 bases between them. The CDR3 DNA follows: TGTGCCAGCAGTTTCCTCTGGTGGGCTATAAACACCGGGGAGCTGTTTTTT. This gives the protein CASSFLWWAINTGELFF.

This clone has a single count. V usage is TRBV9 and J usage is TRBJ1-3; possibly TRBD1 for D (5 bases). The CDR3 extends over 15 amino acids. CDR1 and CDR2 (germline): SGDLS, YYNGEE. The V gene lost 4 bases and the J gene lost 4 bases, with 15 bases spanning the gap. The CDR3 reads CASSSLWGTGNTIYF. In DNA, the CDR3 is TGTGCCAGCAGCTCCCTTTGGGGCACGGGAAACACCATATATTTT.

This clone was picked up a small number of times. The chain links TRBV7-2 to TRBJ1-2; D is unclear. There are 13 residues in the CDR3. Per the germline V gene, CDR1 is SGHTA and CDR2 is FQGNSA. Trimming stripped 0 bases from V and 8 bases from J, with 10 bases between. The CDR3 DNA is TGTGCCAGCAGCTTAGCCGGATCGGGGGGCTACACCTTC. This translates into CASSLAGSGGYTF. The full variable domain, completed using reference TRBV7-2 and TRBJ1-2, is GAGVSQSPSNKVTEKGKDVELRCDPISGHTALYWYRQSLGQGLEFLIYFQGNSAPDKSGLPSDRFSAERTGGSVSTLTIQRTQQEDSAVYLCASSLAGSGGYTFGSGTRLTVV.

This clone came up a few times. V gene TRBV7-2 combines with J gene TRBJ1-5; unclear D gene. The V end lost 5 bases, the J end lost 5 bases, and 10 bases lay between the germline ends. The CDR3 sequence is 13 residues long. CDR1 and CDR2 (germline): SGHTA, FQGNSA. CDR3 nucleotide sequence: TGTGCCAGCAGCCCTAGTAGGGATCAGCCCCAGCATTTT. Translating gives CASSPSRDQPQHF.

This chain links TRBV6-6 with TRBJ2-2; possibly TRBD1 or TRBD2 for D (5 bases each). From germline, CDR1 is MNHNY and CDR2 SVGAGI (reference sequence). Trimming stripped 4 bases from V and 0 bases from J, with 12 bases between. This CDR3 contains 16 residues. CDR3 DNA: TGTGCCAGCAGTTCTCATCAGGGAGCGAACACCGGGGAGCTGTTTTTT. Protein sequence: CASSSHQGANTGELFF.

Worth noting for this clone: Other DNA variants within this sample encode the same CDR3. The chain joins TRBV7-9 to TRBJ1-1; 11 nucleotides match TRBD1. Germline V CDR1 and CDR2: SEHNR, FQNEAQ (reference sequence). With V trimmed by 3 bases and J by 3 bases, 0 bases remained unmatched. The CDR3 has 14 residues. The CDR3 sequence is CASSLGQGDTEAFF. DNA for the CDR3: TGTGCCAGCAGCTTGGGACAGGGGGACACTGAAGCTTTCTTT.

DNA for the CDR3: TGTGCCAGCAGCTTGGTCGGTCAAACCTACGAGCAGTACTTC. It specifies CASSLVGQTYEQYF. V usage is TRBV5-4 and J usage is TRBJ2-7; D unclear. Germline CDR1 and CDR2: SGHNT and YYREEE (reference sequence). V dropped 0 bases and J dropped 2 bases, with 9 bases sitting between them. The CDR3 sequence is 14 residues long.

V usage is TRBV7-9 and J usage is TRBJ2-1, with D tentatively TRBD1 (5 bases). Deletions cut 2 bases from V and 0 bases from J, with 8 bases between. The V gene's germline CDR1 is SEHNR and CDR2 FQNEAQ (reference sequence). CDR3 length: 15 residues. This chain's CDR3 is CASSLKGNSYNEQFF. The CDR3 DNA follows: TGTGCCAGCAGCTTAAAGGGGAACTCCTACAATGAGCAGTTCTTC. Drawing the rest from reference TRBV7-9 and TRBJ2-1, the complete variable domain is DTGVSQNPRHKITKRGQNVTFRCDPISEHNRLYWYRQTLGQGPEFLTYFQNEAQLEKSRLLSDRFSAERPKGSFSTLEIQRTEQGDSAMYLCASSLKGNSYNEQFFGPGTRLTVL.

The J gene is TRBJ2-4, the V gene TRBV5-6; D is possibly TRBD2 (5 bases). Germline values: CDR1 SGHDT, CDR2 YYEEEE. Trimming shortened V by 0 bases and J by 6 bases, and 10 bases separated the two germline ends. The CDR3 totals 14 residues. CDR3 bases: TGTGCCAGCAGCTTGGGGCTAGCTCGAAACATTCAGTACTTC. Its translation: CASSLGLARNIQYF.

The chain combines TRBV7-2 with TRBJ2-5, with D possibly called TRBD1 or TRBD2 (5 bases each). V lost 1 base, J lost 1 base, and 16 bases lay in between. The CDR3 is made up of 17 amino acids. From germline, CDR1 is SGHTA and CDR2 FQGNSA. CDR3 loop: CASSLVPGPGGQETQYF. The DNA for the CDR3 is TGTGCCAGCAGCTTAGTCCCGGGACCTGGGGGCCAAGAGACCCAGTACTTC.

This clone was recorded once. The V and J genes are TRBV2 and TRBJ2-5; TRBD2 aligns across 12 bases. Germline V CDR1 and CDR2: SNHLY, FYNNEI. The ends lost 5 bases at V and 5 bases at J; junction bases unmatched: 6. This CDR3 region has 15 residues. The CDR3 is CASSIGLAGYETQYF. The CDR3 DNA is TGTGCCAGCAGTATCGGACTAGCGGGGTATGAGACCCAGTACTTC.

The chain couples TRBV5-8 to TRBJ2-1; 9 nucleotides match TRBD2. Per germline, CDR1 SGHTS and CDR2 YDEGEE. With 2 bases clipped from V and 15 bases from J, the junction kept 15 bases outside the gene matches. This CDR3 has 15 amino acids. CDR3 sequence reads: CASSFRYTSSGIWFF. The CDR3, as DNA: TGTGCCAGCAGCTTCCGTTACACCTCTAGCGGGATTTGGTTCTTC.

This rearrangement joins TRBV9 to TRBJ2-7; D is possibly TRBD1 (6 bases). CDR3 length equals 16 residues. CDR1 SGDLS and CDR2 YYNGEE come from the germline V gene. V gave up 4 bases and J gave up 5 bases, with 22 bases separating them. The CDR3 bases are TGTGCCAGCAGCCCCCGAAGGGGGTATCCCGCTAACGAGCAGTACTTC. Translation gives CASSPRRGYPANEQYF.

This chain uses TRBV30 with TRBJ2-1; D not resolved. Germline CDR1 reads GTSNPN; CDR2 reads SVGIG (reference sequence). The V end was cut by 0 bases, the J end by 3 bases, with 9 bases between. The CDR3 is 14 residues long. The CDR3 sequence: CAWSVGSVYNEQFF. The CDR3 DNA reads TGTGCCTGGAGTGTAGGGTCGGTCTACAATGAGCAGTTCTTC.

The V and J genes are TRBV7-9 and TRBJ1-2; D ambiguous. The germline V gene has CDR1 SEHNR and CDR2 FQNEAQ (reference sequence). The germline V and J ends were trimmed by 2 bases and 6 bases, with 10 bases remaining between them. The CDR3 has 13 amino acids. CDR3 in amino acids: CASSLRNSHGYTF. The CDR3 region has the DNA TGTGCCAGCAGCTTAAGGAACAGCCATGGCTACACCTTC.

The rearrangement uses TRBV5-1 and TRBJ2-3; the match to TRBD1 covers 10 bases. The CDR3 loop spans 17 amino acids. V was clipped by 0 bases and J by 1 base; unmatched bases: 5. Looked up from germline, CDR1 is SGHRS and CDR2 is YFSETQ. The CDR3 nucleotides read TGCGCCAGCAGCTTGGCCGGGGGGACAGGGGGCACAGATACGCAGTATTTT. Its protein product is CASSLAGGTGGTDTQYF.

In DNA, the CDR3 is TGTGCCAGCAGCTTAGATCATCAAAACATTCAGTACTTC. This encodes CASSLDHQNIQYF. J is TRBJ2-4 and V is TRBV11-3; D remains unclear. Trimming stripped 0 bases from V and 5 bases from J, with 5 bases between. The CDR3 contains 13 residues. Germline V gives CDR1 SGHNT, CDR2 YENEEA.

The V and J genes are TRBV6-5 and TRBJ2-1; 11 bases align to TRBD1. CDR3 size: 14 residues. CDR1 is MNHEY and CDR2 is SVGAGI in the germline V gene. Trimming removed 8 bases from V and 8 bases from J; junction bases left unmatched: 8. The CDR3 is CASWRTGGRDEQFF. CDR3 DNA sequence: TGTGCCAGCTGGAGGACAGGGGGCAGGGATGAGCAGTTCTTC.